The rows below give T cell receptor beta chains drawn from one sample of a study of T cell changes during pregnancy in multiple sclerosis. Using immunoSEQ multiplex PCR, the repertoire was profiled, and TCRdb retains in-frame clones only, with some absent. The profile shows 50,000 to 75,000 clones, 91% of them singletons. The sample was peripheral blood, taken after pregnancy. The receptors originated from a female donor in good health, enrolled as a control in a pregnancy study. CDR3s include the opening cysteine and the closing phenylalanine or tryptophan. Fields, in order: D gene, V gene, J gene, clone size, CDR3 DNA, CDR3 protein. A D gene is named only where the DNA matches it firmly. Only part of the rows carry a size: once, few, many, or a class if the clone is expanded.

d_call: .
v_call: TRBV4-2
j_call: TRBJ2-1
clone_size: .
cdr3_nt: TGTGCCAGCAGCCACCCATTGGGGGGTAGCTCCTACAATGAGCAGTTCTTC
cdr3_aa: CASSHPLGGSSYNEQFF

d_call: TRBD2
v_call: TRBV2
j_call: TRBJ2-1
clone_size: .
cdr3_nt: TGTGCCAGCAGTGAACTAGCGGGGGGGAACGATGAGCAGTTCTTC
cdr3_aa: CASSELAGGNDEQFF

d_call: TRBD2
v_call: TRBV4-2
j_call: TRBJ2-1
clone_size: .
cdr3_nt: TGTGCCAGCAGCCAAGGTGGTAGCGGGGGGCCGGGTGAGCAGTTCTTC
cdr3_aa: CASSQGGSGGPGEQFF

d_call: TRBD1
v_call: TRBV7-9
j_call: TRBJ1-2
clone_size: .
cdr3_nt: TGTGCCAGCAGCCAGGCGGGGACAGCTACTAACTATGGCTACACCTTC
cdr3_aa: CASSQAGTATNYGYTF

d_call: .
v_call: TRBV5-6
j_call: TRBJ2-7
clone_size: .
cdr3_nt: TGTGCCAGCAGCTTGGTGGGCAGAGCCTACGAGCAGTACTTC
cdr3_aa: CASSLVGRAYEQYF

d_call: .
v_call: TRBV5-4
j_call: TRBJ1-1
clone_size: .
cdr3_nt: TGTGCCAGCAGCCTAAGGAACACTGAAGCTTTCTTT
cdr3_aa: CASSLRNTEAFF

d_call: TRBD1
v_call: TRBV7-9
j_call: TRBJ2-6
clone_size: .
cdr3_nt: TGTGCCAGCAACCCAACTCCGGGACAGGGGGCCAACGTCCTGACTTTC
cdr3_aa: CASNPTPGQGANVLTF

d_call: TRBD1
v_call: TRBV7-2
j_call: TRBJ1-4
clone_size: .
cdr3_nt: TGTGCCAGCAGCTTGGTACAGGGGGGTTCGGGAAAACTGTTTTTT
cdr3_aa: CASSLVQGGSGKLFF

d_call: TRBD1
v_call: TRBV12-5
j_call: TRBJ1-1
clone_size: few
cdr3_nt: TGTGCTAGTGGTCCACAGGGGGGGAACACTGAAGCTTTCTTT
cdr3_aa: CASGPQGGNTEAFF

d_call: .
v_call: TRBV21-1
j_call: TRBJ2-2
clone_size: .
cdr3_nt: TGTGCCAGCAGCCAAGGGGAGGGACCCACGAACACCGGGGAGCTGTTTTTT
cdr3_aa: CASSQGEGPTNTGELFF

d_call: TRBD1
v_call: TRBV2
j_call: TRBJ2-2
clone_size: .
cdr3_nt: TGTGCCAGCAGGGCCGGGACAGCAACCGGGGAGCTGTTTTTT
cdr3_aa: CASRAGTATGELFF

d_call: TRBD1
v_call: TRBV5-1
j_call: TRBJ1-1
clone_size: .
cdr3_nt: TGCGCCAGCAGCAGCCGGACAGGGGACAACACTGAAGCTTTCTTT
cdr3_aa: CASSSRTGDNTEAFF

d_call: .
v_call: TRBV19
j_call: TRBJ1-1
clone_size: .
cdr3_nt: TGTGCCAGTAAACGGGAAGGGCTGGGAGGCACTGAAGCTTTCTTT
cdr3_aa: CASKREGLGGTEAFF

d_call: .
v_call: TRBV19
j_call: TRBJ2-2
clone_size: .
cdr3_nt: TGTGCCAGTACCCCAAGATTCGGCGGGGAGCTGTTTTTT
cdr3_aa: CASTPRFGGELFF

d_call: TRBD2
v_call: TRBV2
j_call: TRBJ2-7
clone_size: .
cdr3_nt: TGTGCCAGCAGTGACGGGGGGACCTCCTACGAGCAGTACTTC
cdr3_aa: CASSDGGTSYEQYF

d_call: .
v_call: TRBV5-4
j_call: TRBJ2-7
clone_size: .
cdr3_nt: TGTGCCAGCAGCTTCGGTATATACGAGCAGTACTTC
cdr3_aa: CASSFGIYEQYF

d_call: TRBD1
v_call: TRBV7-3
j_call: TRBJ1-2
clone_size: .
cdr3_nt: TGTGCCAGCAGCCTTGACAGGGATGGTGGCTACACCTTC
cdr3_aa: CASSLDRDGGYTF

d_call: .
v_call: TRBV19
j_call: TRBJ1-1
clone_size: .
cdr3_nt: TGTGCCAGTAGACGCAGCGAGAACACTGAAGCTTTCTTT
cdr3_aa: CASRRSENTEAFF

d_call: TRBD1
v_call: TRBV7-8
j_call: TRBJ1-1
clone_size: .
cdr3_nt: TGTGCCAGCAGCTGGGACAGGGCGAACACTGAAGCTTTCTTT
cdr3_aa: CASSWDRANTEAFF

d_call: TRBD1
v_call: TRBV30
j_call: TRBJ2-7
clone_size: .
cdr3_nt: TGTGCCTGGAGTTCCGGGACAGGGAGCTACGAGCAGTACTTC
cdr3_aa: CAWSSGTGSYEQYF

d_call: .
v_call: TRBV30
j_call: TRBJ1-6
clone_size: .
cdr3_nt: TGTGCCTGGGACTTCAATTCACCCCTCCACTTT
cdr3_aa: CAWDFNSPLHF

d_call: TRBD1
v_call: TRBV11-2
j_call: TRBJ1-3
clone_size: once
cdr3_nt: TGTGCCAGCAGCTTACTAGGACAGGGGTCCAACACCATATATTTT
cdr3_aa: CASSLLGQGSNTIYF

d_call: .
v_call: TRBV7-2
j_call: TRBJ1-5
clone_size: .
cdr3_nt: TGTGCCAGCAGCTTATGGTCCGGGGTAGATCAGCCCCAGCATTTT
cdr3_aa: CASSLWSGVDQPQHF

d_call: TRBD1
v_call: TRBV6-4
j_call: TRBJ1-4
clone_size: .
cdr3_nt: TGTGCCAGCGCTTCGACAGGGGAGGGCGAAAAACTGTTTTTT
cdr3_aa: CASASTGEGEKLFF

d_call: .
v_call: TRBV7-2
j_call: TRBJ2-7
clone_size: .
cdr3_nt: TGTGCCAGCAGCTTAGTGTCCGGGTCCGAGCAGTACTTC
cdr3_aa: CASSLVSGSEQYF

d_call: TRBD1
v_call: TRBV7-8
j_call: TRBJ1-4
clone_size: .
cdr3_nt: TGTGCCAGCAGCTCCTCCCGGACAGGGAGGGAAAAACTGTTTTTT
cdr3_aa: CASSSSRTGREKLFF

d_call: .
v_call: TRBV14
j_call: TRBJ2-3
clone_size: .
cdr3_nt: TGTGCCAGCAGCCAAGATGCGGGCACAGATACGCAGTATTTT
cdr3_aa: CASSQDAGTDTQYF

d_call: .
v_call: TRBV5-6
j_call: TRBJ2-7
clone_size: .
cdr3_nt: TGTGCCAGCAGCGGCGGGACTTCTAGCTCCTACGAGCAGTACTTC
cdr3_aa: CASSGGTSSSYEQYF

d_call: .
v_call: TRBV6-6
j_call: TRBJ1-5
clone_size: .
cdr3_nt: TGTGCCAGCAGTCGTACAACGAGACACAATCAGCCCCAGCATTTT
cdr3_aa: CASSRTTRHNQPQHF

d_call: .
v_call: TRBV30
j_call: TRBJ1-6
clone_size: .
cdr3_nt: TGTGCCTGGAGTGCCCCGGGGGGAGGCTCCTATAATTCACCCCTCCACTTT
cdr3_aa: CAWSAPGGGSYNSPLHF

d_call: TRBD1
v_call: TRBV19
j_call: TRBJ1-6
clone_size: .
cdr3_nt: TGTGCCAGTAGCCCGACGACAGGGGTAAATTCACCCCTCCACTTT
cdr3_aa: CASSPTTGVNSPLHF

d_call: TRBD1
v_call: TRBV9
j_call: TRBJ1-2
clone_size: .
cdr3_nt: TGTGCCAGCAGCGGGGACAGGGGGTATGGCTACACCTTC
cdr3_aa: CASSGDRGYGYTF

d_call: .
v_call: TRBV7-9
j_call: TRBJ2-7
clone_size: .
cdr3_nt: TGTGCCAGCAGCTTACTCGAACAGGGTTACGAGCAGTACTTC
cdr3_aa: CASSLLEQGYEQYF

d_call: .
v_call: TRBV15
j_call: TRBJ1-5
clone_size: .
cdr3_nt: TGTGCCACCAGCAACGCCCGGAATCAGCCCCAGCATTTT
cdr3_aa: CATSNARNQPQHF

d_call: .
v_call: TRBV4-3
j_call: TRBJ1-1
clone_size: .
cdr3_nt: TGCGCCAGCAGCCAAGGGACAGTGAACACTGAAGCTTTCTTT
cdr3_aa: CASSQGTVNTEAFF

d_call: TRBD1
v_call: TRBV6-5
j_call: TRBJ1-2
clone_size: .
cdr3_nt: TGTGCCAGCAGTTCCCCAGGGGGGACCATCTATGGCTACACCTTC
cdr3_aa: CASSSPGGTIYGYTF

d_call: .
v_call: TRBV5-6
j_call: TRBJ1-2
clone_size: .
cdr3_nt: TGTGCCAGCAGCTTGGAGGACGCAGGGTTAACTTTCGGCTACACCTTC
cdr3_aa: CASSLEDAGLTFGYTF

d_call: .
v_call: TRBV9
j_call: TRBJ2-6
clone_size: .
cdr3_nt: TGTGCCAGCAGCGTAGTATTTGTTGGAGCTGGGGCCAACGTCCTGACTTTC
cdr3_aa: CASSVVFVGAGANVLTF

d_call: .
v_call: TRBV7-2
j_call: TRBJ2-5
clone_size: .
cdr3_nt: TGTGCCAGCAGCCAGGAACGTCAAGAGACCCAGTACTTC
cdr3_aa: CASSQERQETQYF

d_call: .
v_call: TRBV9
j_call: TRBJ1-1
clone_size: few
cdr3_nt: TGTGCCAGCAATGCGGGTCGGGACACTGAAGCTTTCTTT
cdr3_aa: CASNAGRDTEAFF

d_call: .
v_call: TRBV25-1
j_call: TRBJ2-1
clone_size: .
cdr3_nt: TGTGCCAGCAGTGAATTCGGGAGATCGGGCTACAATGAGCAGTTCTTC
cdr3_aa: CASSEFGRSGYNEQFF

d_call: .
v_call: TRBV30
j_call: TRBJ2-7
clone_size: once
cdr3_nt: TGTGCCTGGAGTGGGGACATCTCCTACGAGCAGTACTTC
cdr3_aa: CAWSGDISYEQYF

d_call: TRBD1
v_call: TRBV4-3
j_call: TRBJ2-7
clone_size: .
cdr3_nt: TGCGCCAGCAGCCAAGGGGCAACGGACAGGGCCTACGAGCAGTACTTC
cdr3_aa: CASSQGATDRAYEQYF

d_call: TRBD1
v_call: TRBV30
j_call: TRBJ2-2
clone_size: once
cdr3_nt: TGTGCCTGGAGTGTAATGGACAGGGCGGCCGGGGAGCTGTTTTTT
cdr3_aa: CAWSVMDRAAGELFF

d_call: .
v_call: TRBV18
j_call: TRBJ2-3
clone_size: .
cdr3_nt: TGTGCCAGCTCACCGGCGGGGGCTAGCACAGATACGCAGTATTTT
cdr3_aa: CASSPAGASTDTQYF

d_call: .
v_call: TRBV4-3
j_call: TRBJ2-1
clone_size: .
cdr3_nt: TGCGCCAGCAGCCAAGACCTTCCAGATGAGCAGTTCTTC
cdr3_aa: CASSQDLPDEQFF

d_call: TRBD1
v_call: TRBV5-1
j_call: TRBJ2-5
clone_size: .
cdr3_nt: TGCGCCAGCTCCGGGACAGGGGTTCAAGAGACCCAGTACTTC
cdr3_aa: CASSGTGVQETQYF

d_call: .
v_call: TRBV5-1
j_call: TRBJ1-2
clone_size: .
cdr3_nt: TGCGCCAGCAGCTTGGAGGGCAGGGAATTCTATGGCTACACCTTC
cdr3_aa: CASSLEGREFYGYTF

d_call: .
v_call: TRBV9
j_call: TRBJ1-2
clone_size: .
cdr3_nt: TGTGCCAGCAGCGTAGATCCAGGGGCCTGGGGCTACACCTTC
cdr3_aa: CASSVDPGAWGYTF

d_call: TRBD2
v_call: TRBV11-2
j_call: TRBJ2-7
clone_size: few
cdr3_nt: TGTGCCAGCAGCTCCTCAGGACTAGCGGGGCCCGAGAATTCTTACGAGCAGTACTTC
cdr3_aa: CASSSSGLAGPENSYEQYF

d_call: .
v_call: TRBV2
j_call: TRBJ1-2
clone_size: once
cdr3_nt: TGTGCCAGCAGTAGGGGGGGTGGCTACACCTTC
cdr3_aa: CASSRGGGYTF

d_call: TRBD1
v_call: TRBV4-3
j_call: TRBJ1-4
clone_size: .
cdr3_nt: TGCGCCAGCAGCCCACGACAGGGTGGGGATGAAAAACTGTTTTTT
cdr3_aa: CASSPRQGGDEKLFF